This is a list of T cell receptor beta chains from one sample in a study of T cells in Graves' hyperthyroidism and ophthalmopathy. TCRdb re-analysed the multiplex PCR reads in MiXCR, keeping a single row per CDR3 protein. The table has hundreds of thousands of distinct CDR3 sequences, 15% to 17% seen once. The sample consisted of blood. Receptor source: a woman aged 18-29 years with Graves' hyperthyroidism. CDR3s include the opening cysteine and the closing phenylalanine or tryptophan. A D gene is named only where the DNA matches it firmly. A clone size is listed for some rows: how often the clone was seen (once, few, many), or a class if it is expanded.

V,J,size,D,DNA,CDR3
TRBV6-1,TRBJ1-1,many,NA,TGTGCCAGCTCTGGACAACCGAACACTGAAGCTTTCTTT,CASSGQPNTEAFF
TRBV13,TRBJ1-2,many,NA,TGTGCCAGCAGCTATCAATCAGGGCATTCAGCTAACTATGGCTACACCTTC,CASSYQSGHSANYGYTF
TRBV5-1,TRBJ2-2,few,NA,TGCGCCAGCAGCTTAATCATGAACACCGGGGAGCTGTTTTTT,CASSLIMNTGELFF
TRBV4-1,TRBJ1-2,NA,NA,TGCGCCAGCAGCCCGCGAAATTTCTATGGCTACACCTTC,CASSPRNFYGYTF
TRBV3-1,TRBJ2-5,many,NA,TGTGCCAGCAGCCGGGGGCTTAACGTAGACTTC,CASSRGLNVDF
TRBV10-1,TRBJ2-3,many,TRBD2,TGCGCCAGCAGTATGATAGCGGGAGCGGCAGATACGCAGTATTTT,CASSMIAGAADTQYF
TRBV11-2,TRBJ2-1,many,NA,TGTGCCAGCAGCCTCAGGGGTGCATGGGATGAGCAGTTCTTC,CASSLRGAWDEQFF
TRBV19,TRBJ2-1,NA,NA,TGTGCCAGTAGTATCGGGAAATGGTATGAGCAGTTCTTC,CASSIGKWYEQFF
TRBV3-1,TRBJ2-7,NA,NA,TGTGCCAGCAGCCAAGGTCCAGGGAACTACGAGCAGCACTTC,CASSQGPGNYEQHF
TRBV5-5,TRBJ2-5,few,TRBD1,TGTGCCAGCAGCTCGACAGGGTTAATCGCGGAGACCCAGTACTTC,CASSSTGLIAETQYF
TRBV20-1,TRBJ1-2,few,TRBD1,TGCGGTGCTAGAGGACAGGGGCCTAACTATGGCTACACCTTC,CGARGQGPNYGYTF
TRBV7-9,TRBJ2-5,many,NA,TGTGCCAGCAGCTTAGGAGGTTTTCGGGAGACCCAGTACTTC,CASSLGGFRETQYF
TRBV6-5,TRBJ1-1,many,NA,TGTGCCAGCAGTTACTCAGGGAGGGGGACTGAAGCTTTCTTT,CASSYSGRGTEAFF
TRBV27,TRBJ1-3,few,NA,TGTGCCAGCAGTTCAACAGGGTTTTCTGGAAACACCATATATTTT,CASSSTGFSGNTIYF
TRBV12-3/TRBV12-4,TRBJ1-6,many,NA,TGTGCCAGCAGTCTAGGACCGGTAGATTCACCCCTCCACTTT,CASSLGPVDSPLHF
TRBV20-1,TRBJ2-1,NA,NA,TGCAGTGCTAGATTCCCGGCGCAGTCCTACAATGAGCAGTTCTTC,CSARFPAQSYNEQFF
TRBV19,TRBJ2-5,NA,TRBD1,TGTGCCAGTAGTATCCTGGCCGGGACAGGTGGAGAGACCCAGTACTTC,CASSILAGTGGETQYF
TRBV7-6,TRBJ1-1,NA,TRBD1,TGTGCCAGCAGCTCGGGGACAGGGGACACTGAAGCTTTCTTT,CASSSGTGDTEAFF
TRBV11-2,TRBJ2-7,many,NA,TGTGCCAGCAGCCCCGATGGAATAGGCTCCTACGAGCAGTACTTC,CASSPDGIGSYEQYF
TRBV10-3,TRBJ1-1,few,NA,TGTGCCATCAGTGATCCGCCAGAGAACACTGAAGCTTTCTTT,CAISDPPENTEAFF
TRBV6-1,TRBJ1-2,NA,TRBD1,TGTGCCAGCAGTGGGACAGGGATCGGCTATGGCTACACCTTC,CASSGTGIGYGYTF
TRBV18,TRBJ2-6,NA,NA,TGTGCCAGCTCACCACCGGGTCTGACTGGGGCCAACGTCCTGACTTTC,CASSPPGLTGANVLTF
TRBV27,TRBJ1-1,many,NA,TGTGCCAGCAGTAACCGGGGCCGCCCGTTGAAGAACACTGAAGCTTTCTTT,CASSNRGRPLKNTEAFF
TRBV7-2,TRBJ1-2,many,TRBD1,TGTGCCAGCAGCTTAGGGGACAGGGAGTTGAGTTACCTATATGGCTACACCTTC,CASSLGDRELSYLYGYTF
TRBV4-3,TRBJ2-7,NA,TRBD2,TGCGCCAGCAGCCAAGATCTGTGGGTAGCGGGCTACGAGCAGTACTTC,CASSQDLWVAGYEQYF
TRBV5-1,TRBJ2-5,NA,NA,TGCGCCAGCAGCTTGTCCGGCAGGGAAGAGACCCAGTACTTC,CASSLSGREETQYF
TRBV28,TRBJ2-1,many,TRBD1,TGTGCCAGCTTAGGGGACAGGGAGGCCAATGAGCAGTTCTTC,CASLGDREANEQFF
TRBV6-2/TRBV6-3,TRBJ2-3,NA,NA,TGTGCCAGCAGGAGGGCCTACTCTTCTTATACGCAGTATTTT,CASRRAYSSYTQYF
TRBV2,TRBJ2-7,many,NA,TGTGCCAGCAGATACTACCGGGACTACGAGCAGTACTTC,CASRYYRDYEQYF
TRBV3-1,TRBJ2-2,NA,TRBD2,TGTGCCAGCAGCCAGGTCCGACTAGCGATTACCACCGGGGAGCTGTTTTTT,CASSQVRLAITTGELFF
TRBV2,TRBJ2-1,many,TRBD1,TGTGCCAGCAGTGTTGGGGGGACAGGGGGCAATGAGCAGTTCTTC,CASSVGGTGGNEQFF
TRBV28,TRBJ1-2,NA,TRBD1,TGTGCCAGCAGTGTTTTGACAGGGAACTATGGCTACACCTTC,CASSVLTGNYGYTF
TRBV6-1,TRBJ1-5,many,NA,TGTGCCAGCAGGGGGGGGACCGGGAATCAGCCCCAGCATTTT,CASRGGTGNQPQHF
TRBV3-1,TRBJ1-1,many,TRBD1,TGTGCCAGCAGCCGTCAGGGACAGGTTAACACTGAAGCTTTCTTT,CASSRQGQVNTEAFF
TRBV25-1,TRBJ1-2,few,NA,TGTGCCAGCAGTGACTACAGGACCCGCGGCTACACCTTC,CASSDYRTRGYTF
TRBV24-1,TRBJ1-1,few,TRBD1,TGTGCCACCAGTGAACCTTACAGGGGGCAAGGAGCTTTCTTT,CATSEPYRGQGAFF
TRBV6-2/TRBV6-3,TRBJ2-7,many,NA,TGTGCCAGCAGTGGGACCCTCTCCTACGAGCAGTACTTC,CASSGTLSYEQYF
TRBV11-2,TRBJ2-3,many,TRBD1,TGTGCCAGCAGCTTCGGGACAGGGGGGGCGGATACGCAGTATTTT,CASSFGTGGADTQYF
TRBV27,TRBJ1-4,NA,TRBD1,TGTGCCAGCAGTTTTGGACAGGGTTTTGAAAAACTGTTTTTT,CASSFGQGFEKLFF
TRBV20-1,TRBJ1-3,NA,TRBD1,TGCAGTGCTGAGCAGGGGGGGGCTCTTGGAAACACCATATATTTT,CSAEQGGALGNTIYF
TRBV6-2/TRBV6-3,TRBJ2-7,many,NA,TGTGCCAGCAGTTACGACTACGAGCAGTACTTC,CASSYDYEQYF
TRBV7-9,TRBJ2-1,few,TRBD2,TGTGCCAGCAGCTTAGGAGCTAGCGGGAGGGTTTACAATGAGCAGTTCTTC,CASSLGASGRVYNEQFF
TRBV10-3,TRBJ1-1,NA,TRBD1,TGTGCCATATCGTTAGGGGGCGACGCTGAAGCTTTCTTT,CAISLGGDAEAFF